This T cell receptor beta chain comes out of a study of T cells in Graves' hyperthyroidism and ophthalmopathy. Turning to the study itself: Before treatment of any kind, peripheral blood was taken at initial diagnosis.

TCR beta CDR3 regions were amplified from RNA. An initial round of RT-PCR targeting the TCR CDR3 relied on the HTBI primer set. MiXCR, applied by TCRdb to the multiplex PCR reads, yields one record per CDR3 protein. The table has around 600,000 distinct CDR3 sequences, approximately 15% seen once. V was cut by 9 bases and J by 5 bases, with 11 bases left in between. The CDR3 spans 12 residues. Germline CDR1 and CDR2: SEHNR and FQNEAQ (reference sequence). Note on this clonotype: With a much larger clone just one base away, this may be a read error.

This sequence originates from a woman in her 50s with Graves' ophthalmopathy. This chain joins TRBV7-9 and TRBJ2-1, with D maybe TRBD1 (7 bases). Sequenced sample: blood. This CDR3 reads CARSRGDNEQFF. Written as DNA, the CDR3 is TGTGCCAGAAGCAGGGGGGACAATGAGCAGTTCTTC.